The next 31 T cell receptor beta chains were all read from a single sample in a study of blood T cells in healthy people across ages. Combining a sample-barcoded 5' primer with a J-beta primer mix, a second PCR ran for about 7 to 11 cycles. From the 5' RACE reads, TCRdb called clonotypes with MiXCR, one entry per CDR3 protein. The sample yields roughly 730,000 distinct CDR3 sequences, approximately 60% seen once. Specimen: blood. The receptors shown here come from a man between 40 and 49 years old in good health.

The chain uses TRBV5-1 and TRBJ2-3; possible D gene TRBD1, 6 bases. CDR3 length: 14 residues. The V end lost 4 bases, the J end lost 2 bases, and 11 bases lay between the germline ends. Germline loops: CDR1 SGHRS, CDR2 YFSETQ. The CDR3 spells CASSPRQVTDTQYF. The CDR3 nucleotides read TGCGCCAGCAGCCCCCGACAGGTCACAGATACGCAGTATTTT.

J is TRBJ2-3 and V is TRBV27; D is ambiguous. The ends were cut back, 4 bases at V and 1 base at J, with 9 bases in the middle. The CDR3 contains 14 residues. CDR1 is MNHEY, CDR2 SMNVEV, per germline (reference sequence). The CDR3 region has the DNA TGTGCCAGCAGTTCCCCATCGCGCACAGATACGCAGTATTTT. Translation gives CASSSPSRTDTQYF.

The V call is TRBV12-3 or TRBV12-4, the J call TRBJ1-2; D gene unclear. CDR3 size: 16 residues. Trimming left V 3 bases short and J 1 base short, with 15 bases between. Here the CDR3 reads CASSFEDLAYNYGYTF. The CDR3 DNA sequence: TGTGCCAGCAGTTTCGAGGATTTGGCATATAACTATGGCTACACCTTC.

This clonotype was observed a few times. The CDR3 region has the DNA TGTGCCAGCAGCCTCAGGCGGGATTACGAGCAGTACTTC. Amino acids: CASSLRRDYEQYF. This sequence joins TRBV2 and TRBJ2-7, with a possible D match to TRBD2 (6 bases). Trimming shortened V by 6 bases and J by 4 bases, and 13 bases separated the two germline ends. CDR1 and CDR2 (germline): SNHLY, FYNNEI. The CDR3 sequence is 13 residues long.

The rearrangement uses TRBV5-1 and TRBJ2-4; tentative D call: TRBD1 (6 bases). The closer fit of TRBJ2-7 to the DNA end suggests the J call may be wrong. The CDR3 totals 18 residues. Germline CDR1 reads SGHRS; CDR2 reads YFSETQ. In DNA, the CDR3 is TGCGCCAGCAGCTGGGGCGGCGGAGATGACAGGTATACCTACGAGCAGTACTTC. As protein: CASSWGGGDDRYTYEQYF.

This sequence joins TRBV12-3 or TRBV12-4 and TRBJ2-5, with D perhaps assigned TRBD1 or TRBD2 (6 bases each). This CDR3 comprises 15 residues. V was pared by 5 bases and J by 5 bases, with 18 bases between. The CDR3 loop reads CASSLPGGRRETQYF. The CDR3 bases are TGTGCCAGCAGTCTCCCCGGGGGCAGACGGGAGACCCAGTACTTC.

There are a few counts of this clonotype. The chain uses TRBV7-6 and TRBJ2-2; weak D call: TRBD1 (5 bases). The CDR3 covers 15 residues. The V end was cut by 0 bases, the J end by 5 bases, with 10 bases between. Germline V lookup: CDR1 SGHVS, CDR2 FNYEAQ. The CDR3 nucleotides read TGTGCCAGCAGCTTAGCGGCTTCAGGGACCGGGGAGCTGTTTTTT. This codes for CASSLAASGTGELFF.

The rearrangement links TRBV14 to TRBJ1-1; tentative D call: TRBD1 (6 bases). Germline assignment: CDR1 SGHDN and CDR2 FVKESK. The CDR3 contains 15 residues. Trimming took 3 bases from V and 1 from J, leaving 12 bases between them. The CDR3 DNA reads as TGTGCCAGCAGCCATCGGAGGACAGAGAACACTGAAGCTTTCTTT. Translated, it gives CASSHRRTENTEAFF.

In this sample, this clonotype turned up once. This chain joins TRBV5-1 and TRBJ1-6; D unresolved. Germline assignment: CDR1 SGHRS and CDR2 YFSETQ. V gave up 5 bases and J gave up 7 bases, with 10 bases separating them. The CDR3 contains 13 residues. The CDR3 reads CASSVTLNSPLHF. CDR3 sequence (DNA): TGCGCCAGCAGTGTGACGCTAAATTCACCCCTCCACTTT.

This clonotype was picked up a small number of times. The DNA of the CDR3 is TGTGCCAGCAGCTATATAGGGGAGTCGGACGAGCAGTACTTC. Its protein is CASSYIGESDEQYF. The rearrangement links TRBV6-6 to TRBJ2-5; D is possibly TRBD1 or TRBD2 (5 bases each). The J call may be in error: the DNA end matches TRBJ2-7 better. This CDR3 spans 14 amino acids. Per the germline V gene, CDR1 is MNHNY and CDR2 is SVGAGI (reference sequence).

The V call is TRBV20-1, the J call TRBJ2-1, with D tentatively TRBD2 (5 bases). The V end was cut by 0 bases, the J end by 10 bases, with 19 bases between. The CDR3 has 15 amino acids. Germline loops: CDR1 DFQATT, CDR2 SNEGSKA (reference sequence). The CDR3 reads CSARDLRRATEEQFF. The CDR3 DNA reads TGCAGTGCTAGAGATCTTAGGCGGGCTACGGAGGAGCAGTTCTTC.

The rearrangement links TRBV29-1 to TRBJ2-2, with TRBD2 matching over 10 bases. After removal of 7 bases from V and 5 bases from J, the junction contained 19 bases not matched to a gene. Germline V gives CDR1 SQVTM, CDR2 ANQGSEA. The CDR3 extends over 18 amino acids. The CDR3: CSGIGASGGIVGTGELFF. The DNA for the CDR3 is TGCAGCGGGATTGGGGCTAGCGGGGGAATAGTGGGAACCGGGGAGCTGTTTTTT.

This CDR3 reads CASSSAGLAKSSYNEQFF. The CDR3 DNA is TGTGCCAGCAGCTCCGCGGGACTAGCGAAGAGCTCCTACAATGAGCAGTTCTTC. The chain carries TRBV7-2 and TRBJ2-1, with TRBD2 matching over 10 bases. Germline V gene lookup returns CDR1 SGHTA and CDR2 FQGNSA. The CDR3 extends over 18 amino acids. Unmatched junction bases numbered 9, after V lost 4 bases and J lost 0 bases.

This clonotype appeared a few times. This chain connects TRBV20-1 to TRBJ2-4; TRBD1 aligns across 8 bases. The end of the DNA fits TRBJ2-7 better, so the J call may be wrong. Germline V gives CDR1 DFQATT, CDR2 SNEGSKA (reference sequence). The CDR3 runs to 13 residues. This chain's CDR3 is CSASTGGIYEQYF. DNA of the CDR3: TGCAGTGCTAGTACAGGGGGGATCTACGAGCAGTACTTC.

This clonotype has just a few counts. V gene TRBV2 combines with J gene TRBJ2-7; tentative D call: TRBD1 (6 bases). Germline V CDR1 and CDR2: SNHLY, FYNNEI. V gave up 8 bases and J gave up 0 bases, with 14 bases separating them. The CDR3 is made up of 14 amino acids. The CDR3 spells CASGWTVTSYEQYF. CDR3 coding DNA: TGTGCCAGCGGATGGACAGTTACCTCCTACGAGCAGTACTTC.

This clonotype appeared once. This chain joins TRBV20-1 and TRBJ2-3, with D maybe TRBD2 (5 bases). V was cut by 3 bases and J by 1 base, with 8 bases left in between. The CDR3 sequence is 13 residues long. CDR1 is DFQATT, CDR2 SNEGSKA, per germline (reference sequence). As DNA, the CDR3 is TGCAGTGCTAGGAAAGCGGGCACAGATACGCAGTATTTT. Its protein product is CSARKAGTDTQYF.

The V call is TRBV3-1, the J call TRBJ1-1; TRBD1 is a possible D gene (5 bases). The V end lost 1 base, the J end lost 0 bases, and 24 bases lay between the germline ends. The CDR3 consists of 20 residues. Germline lookup yields CDR1 LGHDT and CDR2 YNNKEL (reference sequence). The CDR3 here is CASSQVTAFEQAILNTEAFF. CDR3 sequence (DNA): TGTGCCAGCAGCCAAGTTACCGCATTCGAACAGGCGATCCTGAACACTGAAGCTTTCTTT.

The chain couples TRBV7-6 to TRBJ2-3, with 9 nucleotides matching TRBD2. In germline, CDR1 is SGHVS, CDR2 FNYEAQ. The ends lost 5 bases at V and 6 bases at J; junction bases unmatched: 15. CDR3 length: 17 residues. The CDR3 nucleotides are TGTGCCAGCAGCCTTTGGACTGGCGGGGGGGCTCGGGATACGCAGTATTTT. Amino acid sequence: CASSLWTGGGARDTQYF.

The table lists this clonotype with a few counts. This chain joins TRBV7-2 and TRBJ2-1; 11 positions agree with TRBD2. V was clipped by 4 bases and J by 7 bases; unmatched bases: 3. The CDR3 contains 14 residues. CDR1 is SGHTA, CDR2 FQGNSA, per germline. The CDR3 loop reads CASSSLAGANEQFF. The CDR3, as DNA: TGTGCCAGCAGCTCACTAGCGGGAGCAAATGAGCAGTTCTTC.

J is TRBJ2-1 and V is TRBV25-1, with 8 bases matching TRBD1. CDR3 length: 16 residues. Germline CDR1 and CDR2: MGHDK and SYGVNS. The J segment lost 5 bases and the V segment lost 3 bases, leaving 9 bases of the junction unmatched. The CDR3 DNA sequence: TGTGCCAGCAGTGACCCCGGCAGGGGGCAAAACAATGAGCAGTTCTTC. Translated: CASSDPGRGQNNEQFF.

This clonotype has only a few counts. This chain connects TRBV6-5 to TRBJ2-3; 8 bases are shared with TRBD2. CDR3 length: 16 residues. Looked up from germline, CDR1 is MNHEY and CDR2 is SVGAGI. V shed 1 base and J 0 bases; nucleotides not matched to a gene: 3. The DNA of the CDR3 is TGTGCCAGCAGTTACTTCGGGGGGGGGAGCACAGATACGCAGTATTTT. Its translation: CASSYFGGGSTDTQYF.

This clonotype was picked up a small number of times. The CDR3 spells CASSQDRSTNLGNEQFF. CDR3 nucleotides: TGTGCCAGCAGTCAGGACAGGAGCACAAATTTGGGCAATGAGCAGTTCTTC. This rearrangement joins TRBV6-2 or TRBV6-3 to TRBJ2-1, with 7 bases lining up with TRBD1. Germline V lookup: CDR1 MNHEY, CDR2 SVGEGT. This CDR3 has 17 amino acids. The trim removed 5 bases at V and 6 bases at J, leaving 16 bases unmatched.

The chain links TRBV6-5 to TRBJ2-7, with a weak D call TRBD1 (6 bases). The CDR3 covers 14 residues. V shed 0 bases and J shed 4 bases, with 10 bases lying between them. Germline CDR1 reads MNHEY; CDR2 reads SVGAGI. DNA of the CDR3: TGTGCCAGCAGTTACTCCAAGACAGGATACGAGCAGTACTTC. This translates into CASSYSKTGYEQYF.

This clonotype came up a few times. V is TRBV6-2 or TRBV6-3 and J is TRBJ2-7, with D perhaps being TRBD1 or TRBD2 (8 bases each). The CDR3 is 16 amino acids. V was trimmed by 6 bases and J by 2 bases, leaving 20 bases between them. Germline values: CDR1 MNHEY, CDR2 SVGEGT. CDR3 in DNA: TGTGCCAGCAGCCGCCGCGGGGGGACAGGACCCTACGAGCAGTACTTC. Residues: CASSRRGGTGPYEQYF.

There are a few counts of this clonotype. The V gene is TRBV27, the J gene TRBJ2-7, with 7 bases aligning to TRBD1. The V gene end was trimmed by 4 bases and the J gene end by 5 bases; junction bases not matched to a gene: 11. The CDR3 is made up of 15 amino acids. CDR1 and CDR2 from the germline V gene are MNHEY and SMNVEV (reference sequence). CDR3 loop: CASSSLGGAFNEQYF. CDR3 DNA sequence: TGTGCCAGCAGTTCCCTAGGGGGCGCTTTCAACGAGCAGTACTTC.

The V and J genes are TRBV20-1 and TRBJ2-5; D unresolved. The CDR3 totals 8 residues. Germline V lookup: CDR1 DFQATT, CDR2 SNEGSKA (reference sequence). CDR3 nucleotide sequence: TGCAGCGCCGTTTCCCAGTACTTC. Protein sequence: CSAVSQYF.

The J gene is TRBJ2-3, the V gene TRBV7-2; TRBD1 agrees at 9 bases. Trimming cost V 2 bases and J 1 base; bases outside gene matches: 7. Germline CDR1 is SGHTA and CDR2 is FQGNSA. This CDR3 has 17 amino acids. CDR3 sequence reads: CASSLWNTGGRTDTQYF. The CDR3 DNA reads as TGTGCCAGCAGCTTATGGAACACAGGGGGCCGCACAGATACGCAGTATTTT.

The chain employs TRBV4-1 and TRBJ2-7; D is possibly TRBD2 (6 bases). This CDR3 contains 13 residues. Looked up from germline, CDR1 is MGHRA and CDR2 is YSYEKL. With 1 base removed from V and 11 bases from J, the gap between germline ends came to 15 bases. CDR3 region: CASSQGVGTEKYF. CDR3 coding DNA: TGCGCCAGCAGCCAAGGGGTTGGGACTGAAAAGTACTTC.

This sequence joins TRBV7-9 and TRBJ1-1; D unresolved. V lost 6 bases and J lost 0, with 14 bases in between. The germline V gene has CDR1 SEHNR and CDR2 FQNEAQ (reference sequence). This CDR3 region has 15 residues. CDR3 DNA: TGTGCCAGCAGTTCTCGAAGGGTCTTGAACACTGAAGCTTTCTTT. It codes for CASSSRRVLNTEAFF.

This chain links TRBV20-1 with TRBJ2-7; 8 bases are shared with TRBD2. The CDR3 consists of 14 residues. J lost 2 bases, V lost 4 bases, and 7 bases had no gene match. CDR1 and CDR2 from the germline V gene are DFQATT and SNEGSKA (reference sequence). The CDR3 region has the DNA TGCAGTGCTACCACAGCGGGGGCTCCCTACGAGCAGTACTTC. Protein: CSATTAGAPYEQYF.

This clonotype was observed a few times. The chain uses TRBV7-9 and TRBJ2-5; 10 positions agree with TRBD1. CDR1 and CDR2 from the germline V gene are SEHNR and FQNEAQ (reference sequence). With V trimmed by 5 bases and J by 3 bases, 9 bases remained unmatched. This CDR3 has 16 amino acids. Here the CDR3 DNA reads TGTGCCAGCAGCCCGCCGGGACAGGGGATGAAAGAGACCCAGTACTTC. Translated, it gives CASSPPGQGMKETQYF.